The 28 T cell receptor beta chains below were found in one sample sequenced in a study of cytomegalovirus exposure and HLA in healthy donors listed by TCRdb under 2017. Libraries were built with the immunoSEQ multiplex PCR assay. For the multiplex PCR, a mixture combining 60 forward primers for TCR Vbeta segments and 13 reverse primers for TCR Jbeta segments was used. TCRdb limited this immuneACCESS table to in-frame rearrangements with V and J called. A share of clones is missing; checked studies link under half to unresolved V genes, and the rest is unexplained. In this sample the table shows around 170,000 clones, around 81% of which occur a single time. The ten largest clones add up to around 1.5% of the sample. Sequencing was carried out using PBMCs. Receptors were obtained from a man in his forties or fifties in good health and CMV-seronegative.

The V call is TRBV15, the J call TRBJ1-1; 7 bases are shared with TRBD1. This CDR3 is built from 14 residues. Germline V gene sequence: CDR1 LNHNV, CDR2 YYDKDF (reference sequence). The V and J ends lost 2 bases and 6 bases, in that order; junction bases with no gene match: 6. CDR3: CATSRSGQTSEAFF. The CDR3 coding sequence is TGTGCCACCAGCAGATCGGGACAGACTTCTGAAGCTTTCTTT. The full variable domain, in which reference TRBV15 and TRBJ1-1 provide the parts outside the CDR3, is DAMVIQNPRYQVTQFGKPVTLSCSQTLNHNVMYWYQQKSSQAPKLLFHYYDKDFNNEADTPDNFQSRRPNTSFCFLDIRSPGLGDTAMYLCATSRSGQTSEAFFGQGTRLTVV.

CDR3 amino acids: CASRPGLSTDTQYF. DNA of the CDR3: TGTGCCAGCAGACCGGGACTATCCACAGATACGCAGTATTTT. The gene calls are TRBV6-4 and TRBJ2-3, with 7 bases fitting TRBD2. This CDR3 is 14 amino acids long. Germline trimming cut 6 bases from V and 2 bases from J; bases unmatched to any gene: 5. The V gene's germline CDR1 is MRHNA and CDR2 SNTAGT.

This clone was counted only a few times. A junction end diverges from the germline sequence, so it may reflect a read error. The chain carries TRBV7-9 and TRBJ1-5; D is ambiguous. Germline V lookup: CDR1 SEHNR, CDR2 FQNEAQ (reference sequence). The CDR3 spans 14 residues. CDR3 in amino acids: CSSSLSGNNQPQHF. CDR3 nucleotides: TGTTCCAGCAGCTTATCCGGGAACAATCAGCCCCAGCATTTT.

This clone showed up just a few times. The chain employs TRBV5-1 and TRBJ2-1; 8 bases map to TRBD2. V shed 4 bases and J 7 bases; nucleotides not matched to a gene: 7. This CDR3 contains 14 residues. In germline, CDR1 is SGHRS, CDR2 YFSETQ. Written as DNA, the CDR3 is TGCGCCAGCAGCCAAGGGACGGGAGGGAATGAGCAGTTCTTC. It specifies CASSQGTGGNEQFF.

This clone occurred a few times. DNA for the CDR3: TGTGCCAGCAGTGATATCGGGCCAGGGCAAGAGACCCAGTACTTC. Residues: CASSDIGPGQETQYF. The genes are TRBV25-1 and TRBJ2-5; the D gene is possibly TRBD1 (5 bases). From germline, CDR1 is MGHDK and CDR2 SYGVNS. V shed 3 bases and J shed 2 bases, with 13 bases lying between them. CDR3 length: 15 amino acids.

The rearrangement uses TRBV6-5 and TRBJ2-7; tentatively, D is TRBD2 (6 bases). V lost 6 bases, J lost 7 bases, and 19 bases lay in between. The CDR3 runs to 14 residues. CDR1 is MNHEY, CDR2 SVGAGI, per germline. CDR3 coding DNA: TGTGCCAGCAGCGCCGGGACTTCTGTAAAAGAGCAGTACTTC. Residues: CASSAGTSVKEQYF.

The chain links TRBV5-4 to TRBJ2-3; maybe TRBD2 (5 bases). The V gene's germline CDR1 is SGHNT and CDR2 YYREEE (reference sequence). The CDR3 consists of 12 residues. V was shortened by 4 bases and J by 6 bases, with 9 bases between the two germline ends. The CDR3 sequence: CASSKLVDTQYF. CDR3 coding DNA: TGTGCCAGCAGCAAACTAGTTGATACGCAGTATTTT.

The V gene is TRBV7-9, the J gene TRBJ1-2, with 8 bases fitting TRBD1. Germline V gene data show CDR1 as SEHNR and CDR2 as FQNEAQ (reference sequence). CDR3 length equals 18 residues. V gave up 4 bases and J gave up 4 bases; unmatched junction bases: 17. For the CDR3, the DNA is TGTGCCAGCAGCTCCCCGATGAGTGGACAGGGAGGAGGCTATGGCTACACCTTC. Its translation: CASSSPMSGQGGGYGYTF.

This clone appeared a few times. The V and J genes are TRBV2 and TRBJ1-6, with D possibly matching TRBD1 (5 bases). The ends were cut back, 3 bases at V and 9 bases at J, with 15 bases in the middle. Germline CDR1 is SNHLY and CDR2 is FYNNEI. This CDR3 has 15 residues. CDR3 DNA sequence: TGTGCCAGCAGTGAGAGGCAGGGCGTAGGTTCACCCCTCCACTTT. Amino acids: CASSERQGVGSPLHF.

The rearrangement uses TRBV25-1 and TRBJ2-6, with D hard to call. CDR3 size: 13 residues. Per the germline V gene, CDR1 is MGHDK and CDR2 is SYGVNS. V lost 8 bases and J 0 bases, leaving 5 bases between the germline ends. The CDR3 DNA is TGTGCCAGCTCCTACTCTGGGGCCAACGTCCTGACTTTC. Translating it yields CASSYSGANVLTF. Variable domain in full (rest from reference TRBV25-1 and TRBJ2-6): EADIYQTPRYLVIGTGKKITLECSQTMGHDKMYWYQQDPGMELHLIHYSYGVNSTEKGDLSSESTVSRIRTEHFPLTLESARPSHTSQYLCASSYSGANVLTFGAGSRLTVL.

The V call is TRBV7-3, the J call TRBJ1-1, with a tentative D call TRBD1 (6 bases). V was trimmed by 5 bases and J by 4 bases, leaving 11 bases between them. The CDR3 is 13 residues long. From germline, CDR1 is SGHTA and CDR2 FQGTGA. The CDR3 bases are TGTGCCAGCAGCCTTACAGGGACCACTGAAGCTTTCTTT. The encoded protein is CASSLTGTTEAFF.

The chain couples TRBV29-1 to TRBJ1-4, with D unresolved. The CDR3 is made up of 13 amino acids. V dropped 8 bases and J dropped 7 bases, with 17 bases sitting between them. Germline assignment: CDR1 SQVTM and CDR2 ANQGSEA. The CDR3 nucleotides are TGCAGCATATGTAGGAGGGTCGGTGAAAAACTGTTTTTT. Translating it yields CSICRRVGEKLFF.

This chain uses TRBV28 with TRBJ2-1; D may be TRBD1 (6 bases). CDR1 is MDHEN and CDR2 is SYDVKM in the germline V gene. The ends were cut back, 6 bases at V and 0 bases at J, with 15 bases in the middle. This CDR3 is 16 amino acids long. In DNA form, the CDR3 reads TGTGCCAGCAGACCCCTAGACAGGTTCTCCTACAATGAGCAGTTCTTC. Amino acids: CASRPLDRFSYNEQFF.

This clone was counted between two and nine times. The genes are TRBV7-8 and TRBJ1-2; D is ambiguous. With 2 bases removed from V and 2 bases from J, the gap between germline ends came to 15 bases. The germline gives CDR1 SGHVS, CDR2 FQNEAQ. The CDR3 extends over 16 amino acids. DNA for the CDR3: TGTGCCAGCAGCTTATCTGACACTAGACGGAACTATGGCTACACCTTC. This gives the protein CASSLSDTRRNYGYTF.

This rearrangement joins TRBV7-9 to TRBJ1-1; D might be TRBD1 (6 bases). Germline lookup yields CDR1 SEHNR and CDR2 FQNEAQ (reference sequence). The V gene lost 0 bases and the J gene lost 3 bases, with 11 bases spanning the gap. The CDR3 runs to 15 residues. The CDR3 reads CASSLAGGRDTEAFF. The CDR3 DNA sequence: TGTGCCAGCAGCTTAGCAGGGGGTCGGGACACTGAAGCTTTCTTT.

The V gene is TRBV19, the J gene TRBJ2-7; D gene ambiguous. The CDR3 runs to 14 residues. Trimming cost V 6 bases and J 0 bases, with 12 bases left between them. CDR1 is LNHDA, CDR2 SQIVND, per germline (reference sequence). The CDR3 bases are TGTGCCAGTAGCCTACAGTATAACTCCTACGAGCAGTACTTC. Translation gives CASSLQYNSYEQYF. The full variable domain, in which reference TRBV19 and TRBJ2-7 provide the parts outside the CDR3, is DGGITQSPKYLFRKEGQNVTLSCEQNLNHDAMYWYRQDPGQGLRLIYYSQIVNDFQKGDIAEGYSVSREKKESFPLTVTSAQKNPTAFYLCASSLQYNSYEQYFGPGTRLTVT.

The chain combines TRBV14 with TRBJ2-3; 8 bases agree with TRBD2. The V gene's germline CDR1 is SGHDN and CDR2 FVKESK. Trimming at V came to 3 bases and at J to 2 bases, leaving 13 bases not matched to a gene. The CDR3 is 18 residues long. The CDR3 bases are TGTGCCAGCAGCCAGTCGTTACGGGGGACTAGTCCCACAGATACGCAGTATTTT. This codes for CASSQSLRGTSPTDTQYF.

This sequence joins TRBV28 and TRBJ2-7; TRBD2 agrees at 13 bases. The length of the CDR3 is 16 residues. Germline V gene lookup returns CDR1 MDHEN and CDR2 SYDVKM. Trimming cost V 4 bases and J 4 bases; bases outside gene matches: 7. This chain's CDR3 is CASSSRLAGGNYEQYF. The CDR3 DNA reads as TGTGCCAGCAGTTCTCGACTAGCGGGAGGAAATTACGAGCAGTACTTC.

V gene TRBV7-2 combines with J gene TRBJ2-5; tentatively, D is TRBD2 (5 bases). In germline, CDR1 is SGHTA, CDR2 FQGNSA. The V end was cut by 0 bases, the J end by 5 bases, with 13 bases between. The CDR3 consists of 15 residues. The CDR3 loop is CASSLALGVQETQYF. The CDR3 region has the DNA TGTGCCAGCAGCTTAGCACTCGGGGTTCAGGAGACCCAGTACTTC. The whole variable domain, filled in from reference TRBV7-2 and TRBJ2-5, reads GAGVSQSPSNKVTEKGKDVELRCDPISGHTALYWYRQSLGQGLEFLIYFQGNSAPDKSGLPSDRFSAERTGGSVSTLTIQRTQQEDSAVYLCASSLALGVQETQYFGPGTRLLVL.

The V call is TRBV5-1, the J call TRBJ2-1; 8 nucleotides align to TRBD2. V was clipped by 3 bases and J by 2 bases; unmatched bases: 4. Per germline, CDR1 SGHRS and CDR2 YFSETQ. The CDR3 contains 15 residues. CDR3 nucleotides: TGCGCCAGCAGCTCTTTAGCGGGACCCTACAATGAGCAGTTCTTC. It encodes CASSSLAGPYNEQFF.

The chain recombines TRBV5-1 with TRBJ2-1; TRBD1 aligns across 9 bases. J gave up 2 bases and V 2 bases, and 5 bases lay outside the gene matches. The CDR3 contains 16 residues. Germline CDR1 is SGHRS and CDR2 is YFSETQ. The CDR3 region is CASSFVGDRAYNEQFF. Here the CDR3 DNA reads TGCGCCAGCAGCTTTGTCGGGGACAGGGCCTACAATGAGCAGTTCTTC.

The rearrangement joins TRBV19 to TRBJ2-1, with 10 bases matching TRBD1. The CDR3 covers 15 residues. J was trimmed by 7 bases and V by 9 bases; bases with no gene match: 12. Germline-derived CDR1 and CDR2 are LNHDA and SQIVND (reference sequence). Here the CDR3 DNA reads TGTGCCAGCATTAACCGGGACAGGGGAGGGAATGAGCAGTTCTTC. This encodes CASINRDRGGNEQFF.

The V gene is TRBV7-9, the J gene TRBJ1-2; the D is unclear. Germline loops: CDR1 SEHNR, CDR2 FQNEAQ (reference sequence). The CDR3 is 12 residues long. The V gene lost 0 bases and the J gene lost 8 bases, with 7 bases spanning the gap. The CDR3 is CASSLAEGGYTF. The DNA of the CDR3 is TGTGCCAGCAGCTTAGCAGAGGGCGGCTACACCTTC.

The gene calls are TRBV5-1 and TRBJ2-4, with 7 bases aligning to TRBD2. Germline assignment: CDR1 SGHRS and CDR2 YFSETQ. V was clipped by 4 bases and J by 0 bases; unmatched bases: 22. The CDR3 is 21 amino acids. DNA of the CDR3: TGCGCCAGCAGCCCCCGCCCTTCGGGCGGGAGCGATATTGTAGCCAAAAACATTCAGTACTTC. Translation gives CASSPRPSGGSDIVAKNIQYF.

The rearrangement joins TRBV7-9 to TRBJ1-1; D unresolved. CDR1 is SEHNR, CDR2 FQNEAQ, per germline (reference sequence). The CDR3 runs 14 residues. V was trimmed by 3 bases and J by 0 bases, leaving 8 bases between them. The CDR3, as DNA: TGTGCCAGCAGCTTGACAAACTTGAACACTGAAGCTTTCTTT. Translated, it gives CASSLTNLNTEAFF.

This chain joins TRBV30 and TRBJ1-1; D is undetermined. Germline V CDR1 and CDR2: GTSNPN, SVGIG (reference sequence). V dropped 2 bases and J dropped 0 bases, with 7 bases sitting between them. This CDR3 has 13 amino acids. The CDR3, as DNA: TGTGCCTGGAGTCTCGGAGTGAACACTGAAGCTTTCTTT. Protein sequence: CAWSLGVNTEAFF. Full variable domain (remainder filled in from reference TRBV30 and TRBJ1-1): SQTIHQWPATLVQPVGSPLSLECTVEGTSNPNLYWYRQAAGRGLQLLFYSVGIGQISSEVPQNLSASRPQDRQFILSSKKLLLSDSGFYLCAWSLGVNTEAFFGQGTRLTVV.

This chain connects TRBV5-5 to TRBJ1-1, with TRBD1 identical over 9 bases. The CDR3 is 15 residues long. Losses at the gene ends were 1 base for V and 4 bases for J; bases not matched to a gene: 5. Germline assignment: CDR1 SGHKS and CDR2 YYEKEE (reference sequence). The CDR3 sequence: CASSLSATGGTEAFF. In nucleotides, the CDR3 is TGTGCCAGCAGCTTGTCCGCGACAGGGGGCACTGAAGCTTTCTTT.

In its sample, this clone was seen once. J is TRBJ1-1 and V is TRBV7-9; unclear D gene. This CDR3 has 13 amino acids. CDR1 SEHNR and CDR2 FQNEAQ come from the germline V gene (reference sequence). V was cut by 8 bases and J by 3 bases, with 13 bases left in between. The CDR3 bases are TGTGCCAGCTACTCATGGCAGGACACTGAAGCTTTCTTT. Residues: CASYSWQDTEAFF.